The clone carrying this T cell receptor beta chain was picked up one time. Recovery meant two consecutive negative NP/OP PCR tests, professional clearance, or resolved symptoms. The data are from a study of blood T cell repertoires in COVID-19. Generated by immunoSEQ multiplex PCR, the TCRdb table keeps only in-frame clones and is missing some. The repertoire has 250,000 to 300,000 clones, roughly 85% of them found once; the top ten carry approximately 2%. V was trimmed by 4 bases and J by 3 bases, leaving 19 bases between them. Germline CDR1 SGHAT, CDR2 FQNNGV. This CDR3 region has 16 residues. The source of this sequence is a woman between 50 and 59 years old who had recovered from COVID-19. The chain couples TRBV11-2 to TRBJ2-7, with D possibly TRBD1 on 6 matching bases. What was sequenced was PBMCs or T cells enriched from blood (not recorded which). The CDR3 loop is CASSSPGTTGLYEQYF. The CDR3 DNA is TGTGCCAGCAGCTCTCCCGGGACAACTGGGCTCTACGAGCAGTACTTC.